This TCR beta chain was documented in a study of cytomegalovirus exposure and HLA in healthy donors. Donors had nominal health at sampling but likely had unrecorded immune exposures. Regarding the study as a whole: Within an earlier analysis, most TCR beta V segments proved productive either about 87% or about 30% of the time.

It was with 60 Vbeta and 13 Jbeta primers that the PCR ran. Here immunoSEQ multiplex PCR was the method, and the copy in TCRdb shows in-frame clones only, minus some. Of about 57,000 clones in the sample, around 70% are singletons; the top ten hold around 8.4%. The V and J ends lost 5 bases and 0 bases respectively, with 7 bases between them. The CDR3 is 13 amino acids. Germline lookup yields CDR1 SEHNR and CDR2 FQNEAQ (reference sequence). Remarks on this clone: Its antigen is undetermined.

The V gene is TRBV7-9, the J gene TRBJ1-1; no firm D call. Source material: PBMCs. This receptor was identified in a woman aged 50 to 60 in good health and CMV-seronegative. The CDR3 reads CASSIDMNTEAFF. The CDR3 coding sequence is TGTGCCAGCAGCATAGACATGAACACTGAAGCTTTCTTT.